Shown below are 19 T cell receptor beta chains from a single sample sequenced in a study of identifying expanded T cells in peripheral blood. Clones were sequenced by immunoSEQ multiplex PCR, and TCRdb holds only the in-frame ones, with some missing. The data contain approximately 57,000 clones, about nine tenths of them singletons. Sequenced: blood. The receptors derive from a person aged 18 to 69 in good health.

The chain's CDR3 is CASSVGLGINEQFF. The CDR3 nucleotides are TGTGCCAGCAGTGTGGGACTAGGGATCAATGAGCAGTTCTTC. The rearrangement uses TRBV6-1 and TRBJ2-1, with 8 bases matching TRBD2. The V and J ends lost 4 bases and 6 bases, in that order; junction bases with no gene match: 5. The CDR3 runs 14 residues. Germline-derived CDR1 and CDR2 are MNHNS and SASEGT.

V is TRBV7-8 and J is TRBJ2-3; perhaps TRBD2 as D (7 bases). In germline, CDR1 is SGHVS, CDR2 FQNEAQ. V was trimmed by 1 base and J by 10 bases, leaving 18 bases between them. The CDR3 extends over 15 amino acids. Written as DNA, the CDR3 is TGTGCCAGCAGCTTAGTGGATGGCCGCGGGGGCGCGCAGTATTTT. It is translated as CASSLVDGRGGAQYF.

CDR3 sequence: CASSGPGGNEQFF. The CDR3 coding sequence is TGTGCCAGCAGTGGCCCAGGGGGGAATGAGCAGTTCTTC. The rearrangement joins TRBV27 to TRBJ2-1; D might be TRBD1 (7 bases). The germline CDR1 and CDR2 sequences are MNHEY and SMNVEV (reference sequence). The CDR3 sequence is 13 residues long. The germline V and J ends were trimmed by 5 bases and 7 bases, with 12 bases remaining between them.

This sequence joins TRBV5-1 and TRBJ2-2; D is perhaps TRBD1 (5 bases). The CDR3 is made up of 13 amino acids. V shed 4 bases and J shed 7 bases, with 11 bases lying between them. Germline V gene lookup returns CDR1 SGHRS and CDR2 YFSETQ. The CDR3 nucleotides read TGCGCCAGCAGCGACCAGGGCATCGGGGAGCTGTTTTTT. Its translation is CASSDQGIGELFF.

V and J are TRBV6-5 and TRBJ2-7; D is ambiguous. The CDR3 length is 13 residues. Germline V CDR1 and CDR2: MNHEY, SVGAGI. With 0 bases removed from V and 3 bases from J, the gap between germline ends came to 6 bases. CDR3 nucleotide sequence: TGTGCCAGCAGTTACTCGCCTTTCTACGAGCAGTACTTC. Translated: CASSYSPFYEQYF.

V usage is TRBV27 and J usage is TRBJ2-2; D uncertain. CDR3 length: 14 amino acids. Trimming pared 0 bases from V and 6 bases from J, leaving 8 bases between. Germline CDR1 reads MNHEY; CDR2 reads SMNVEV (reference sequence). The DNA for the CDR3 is TGTGCCAGCAGTTTATCGTGGCACCCCGGGGAGCTGTTTTTT. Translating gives CASSLSWHPGELFF.

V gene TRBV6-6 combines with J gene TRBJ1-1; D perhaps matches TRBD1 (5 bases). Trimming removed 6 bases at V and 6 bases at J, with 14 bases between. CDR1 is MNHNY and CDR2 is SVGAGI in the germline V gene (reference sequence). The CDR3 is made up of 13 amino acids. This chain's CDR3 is CASRDLQGPEAFF. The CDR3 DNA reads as TGTGCCAGCAGAGACCTGCAGGGACCTGAAGCTTTCTTT.

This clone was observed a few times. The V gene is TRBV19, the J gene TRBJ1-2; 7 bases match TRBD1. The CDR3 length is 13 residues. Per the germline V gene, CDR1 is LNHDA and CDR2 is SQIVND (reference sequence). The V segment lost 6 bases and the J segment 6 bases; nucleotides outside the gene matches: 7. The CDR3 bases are TGTGCCAGTAGCCAAACAGGGGACGATGGCTACACCTTC. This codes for CASSQTGDDGYTF.

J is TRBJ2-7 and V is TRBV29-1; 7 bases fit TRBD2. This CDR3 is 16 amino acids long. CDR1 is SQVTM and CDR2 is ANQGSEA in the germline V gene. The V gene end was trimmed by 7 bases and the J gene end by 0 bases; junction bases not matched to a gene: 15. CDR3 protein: CSAEGASSGSSYEQYF. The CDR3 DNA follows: TGCAGCGCCGAAGGGGCTTCTAGCGGATCCTCCTACGAGCAGTACTTC.

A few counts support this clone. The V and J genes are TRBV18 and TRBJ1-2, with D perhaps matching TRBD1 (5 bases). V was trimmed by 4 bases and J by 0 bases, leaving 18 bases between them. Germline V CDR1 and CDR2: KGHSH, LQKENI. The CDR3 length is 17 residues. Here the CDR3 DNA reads TGTGCCAGCTCACTGGCAGGGCCATCCATAACTAACTATGGCTACACCTTC. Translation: CASSLAGPSITNYGYTF.

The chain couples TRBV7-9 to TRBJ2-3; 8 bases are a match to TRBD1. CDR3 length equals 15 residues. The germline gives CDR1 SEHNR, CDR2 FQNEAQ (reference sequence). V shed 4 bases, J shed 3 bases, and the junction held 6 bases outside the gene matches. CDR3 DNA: TGTGCCAGCAGCTCGGACAGGGTCCTGACAGATACGCAGTATTTT. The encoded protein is CASSSDRVLTDTQYF.

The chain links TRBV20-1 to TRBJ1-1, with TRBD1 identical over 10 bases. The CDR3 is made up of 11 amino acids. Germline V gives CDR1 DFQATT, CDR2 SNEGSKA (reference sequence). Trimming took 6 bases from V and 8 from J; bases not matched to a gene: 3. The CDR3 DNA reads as TGCAGTGCCGGGGGACAGGGGGAAGCTTTCTTT. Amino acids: CSAGGQGEAFF.

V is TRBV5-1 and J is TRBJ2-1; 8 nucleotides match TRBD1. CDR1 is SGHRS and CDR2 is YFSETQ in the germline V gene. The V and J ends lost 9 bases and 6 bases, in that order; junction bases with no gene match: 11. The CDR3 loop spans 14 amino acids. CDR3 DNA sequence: TGCGCCACCGCGGGACAGGTTGCATCCAATGAGCAGTTCTTC. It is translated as CATAGQVASNEQFF.

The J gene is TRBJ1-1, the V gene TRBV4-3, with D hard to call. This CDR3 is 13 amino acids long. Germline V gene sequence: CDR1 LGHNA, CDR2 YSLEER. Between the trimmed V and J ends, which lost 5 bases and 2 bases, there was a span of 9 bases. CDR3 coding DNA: TGCGCCAGCAGCTCAAGCGAAAACACTGAAGCTTTCTTT. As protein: CASSSSENTEAFF.

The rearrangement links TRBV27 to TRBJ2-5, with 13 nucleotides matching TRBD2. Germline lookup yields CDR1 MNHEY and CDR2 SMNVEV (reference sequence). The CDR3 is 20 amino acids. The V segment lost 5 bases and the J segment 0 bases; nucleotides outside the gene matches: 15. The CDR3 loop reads CASSIPLPGLAGPHQETQYF. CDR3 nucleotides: TGTGCCAGCAGTATCCCTCTCCCGGGACTAGCGGGGCCTCACCAAGAGACCCAGTACTTC.

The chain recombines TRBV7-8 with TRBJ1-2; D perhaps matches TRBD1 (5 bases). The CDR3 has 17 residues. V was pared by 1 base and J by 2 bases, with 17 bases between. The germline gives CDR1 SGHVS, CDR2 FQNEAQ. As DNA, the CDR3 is TGTGCCAGCAGCTTAGGATATGGGGGACTCCCAAACTATGGCTACACCTTC. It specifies CASSLGYGGLPNYGYTF. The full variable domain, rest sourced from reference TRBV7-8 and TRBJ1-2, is GAGVSQSPRYKVAKRGQDVALRCDPISGHVSLFWYQQALGQGPEFLTYFQNEAQLDKSGLPSDRFFAERPEGSVSTLKIQRTQQEDSAVYLCASSLGYGGLPNYGYTFGSGTRLTVV.

This CDR3 is CASSRGVLETQYF. The CDR3 coding sequence is TGCGCCAGCAGCCGGGGGGTCCTGGAGACCCAGTACTTC. J is TRBJ2-5 and V is TRBV4-3; tentative D call: TRBD2 (6 bases). The germline gives CDR1 LGHNA, CDR2 YSLEER. This CDR3 contains 13 residues. With 4 bases removed from V and 5 bases from J, the gap between germline ends came to 11 bases.

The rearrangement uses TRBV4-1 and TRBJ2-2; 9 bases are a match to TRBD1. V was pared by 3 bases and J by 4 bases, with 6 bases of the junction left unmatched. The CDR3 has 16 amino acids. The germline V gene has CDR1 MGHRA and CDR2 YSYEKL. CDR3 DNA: TGCGCCAGCAGCCACACAGAGACAGGGGGCACCGGGGAGCTGTTTTTT. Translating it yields CASSHTETGGTGELFF.

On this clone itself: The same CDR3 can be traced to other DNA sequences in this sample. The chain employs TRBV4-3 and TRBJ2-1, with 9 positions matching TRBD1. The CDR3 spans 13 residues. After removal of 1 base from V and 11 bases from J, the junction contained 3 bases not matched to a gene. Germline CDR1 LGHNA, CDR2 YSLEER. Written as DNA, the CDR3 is TGCGCCAGCAGCCAAGGGACAGGGGTTAAGCAGTTCTTC. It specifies CASSQGTGVKQFF.